This TCR beta chain was recovered during a study of cytotoxic CD8 clonotypes in ibrutinib-treated CLL (dated by TCRdb to about 2021). In the study overall: The cohort had 11 to 12 relapsed/refractory and around 14 treatment-naive patients; 17 were IGHV unmutated. Patients were still on ibrutinib when every remission and progressive disease sample was collected. Cryopreserved peripheral blood mononuclear cells were obtained before treatment, at response, and at either sustained remission or disease progression. Response samples were taken after a median of 12 months on treatment, ranging from roughly 6 to 36 months. On average, each sample had roughly 250,000 productive templates and approximately 89,000 productive rearrangements. Of the 85 to 90 participants in the trial, about two dozen had longitudinal samples available. Partial responses were observed in roughly 24 patients and complete responses in 2; after a median follow-up of 68 months, remission was maintained in approximately 14 patients and progression was observed in some twelve.

With respect to this clone: The specificity of this receptor is unknown. No base qualities exist here, and no much larger clone lies one base off it.

The time point label corresponds to: roughly 2 years on ibrutinib. Roughly 2.2 micrograms of genomic DNA were extracted from cryopreserved PBMCs for TCR beta library preparation. Longitudinal blood samples from CLL patients on ibrutinib monotherapy underwent high-throughput TCR beta sequencing. The patients took part in an open-label, single-center phase 2 trial of ibrutinib monotherapy. From its cysteine to its phenylalanine, the CDR3 spans 14 amino acids. Only the CDR3 region is kept as DNA, spanning 42 bases read in frame from base 1. V loses 3 bases at its end and J loses 11 bases; junction bases beyond the gene matches: 10. From a lookup of the germline V gene (reference sequence), CDR1 and CDR2 are LNHDA and SQIVND. Each clonotype received, on average, about 10x coverage in deep resolution sequencing performed on a MiSeq, where the target depth lay between 1 in 1 million and 1 in 200,000 T cells. TCR beta libraries were generated with the immunoSEQ hsTCRB Kit. The paper's data handling went like this. ImmunoSEQ Data Assistant and ImmunoSEQ Analyzer were used for data analysis, and V, D and J genes were assigned according to IMGT definitions. Clonality, which ranges from 0 to 1, was calculated as one minus the normalized Shannon entropy of productive rearrangement frequencies. Only overrepresented clonotypes making up at least 0.05% of each patient's repertoire were included in the public clonotype analysis. More than ten age-matched healthy donor repertoires from immuneACCESS were used as controls for clonality. TCRdb obtained this table from immuneACCESS and retained in-frame rearrangements with V and J assigned. These tables miss some clones; where compared with another copy, unresolved V genes account for less than half of the shortfall, and the remainder is unexplained. V and J calls and clone size come straight from that table; D and trimming were deduced from the DNA. Across this sample there are more than 85,000 clones, with approximately 80% seen only once. In total, the top ten clones hold roughly 24% of the sample.

What the authors observed across the whole study: At baseline, clonality was higher than in age-matched healthy donors and showed a strong correlation with circulating CD8+ T-cell counts. Lymph node repertoires were not examined, and the timing of sampling was not matched between patients in sustained remission and those whose disease progressed. Public clonotypes were rare and either contracted or stayed stable during treatment, and the rise in clonality at ibrutinib response reflected the expansion of private clonotypes. An increase in clonality was observed at ibrutinib response, with clonality remaining stable during sustained remission and falling back toward baseline at progression.

The sequence was obtained from a human donor with chronic lymphocytic leukemia. The sequencing here drew on PBMCs, taken after 24 months of ibrutinib treatment. The chain links TRBV19 with TRBJ2-3; the junction holds 8 bases that match TRBD1. The DNA sequence follows: TGTGCCAGTAGTATGCTCCCGGGACAGGTAAAGCAGTATTTT. This yields the protein CASSMLPGQVKQYF.